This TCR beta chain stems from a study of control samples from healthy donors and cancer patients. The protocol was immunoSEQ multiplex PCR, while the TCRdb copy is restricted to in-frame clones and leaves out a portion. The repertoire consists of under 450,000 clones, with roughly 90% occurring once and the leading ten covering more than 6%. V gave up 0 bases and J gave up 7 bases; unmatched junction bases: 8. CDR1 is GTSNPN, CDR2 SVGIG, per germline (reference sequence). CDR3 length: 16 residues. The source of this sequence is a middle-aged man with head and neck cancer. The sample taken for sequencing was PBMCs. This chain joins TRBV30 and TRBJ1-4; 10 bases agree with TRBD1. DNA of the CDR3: TGTGCCTGGAGTGTACGGATGACAGGGGGCCGTGAAAAACTGTTTTTT. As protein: CAWSVRMTGGREKLFF. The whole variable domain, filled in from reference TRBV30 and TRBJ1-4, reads SQTIHQWPATLVQPVGSPLSLECTVEGTSNPNLYWYRQAAGRGLQLLFYSVGIGQISSEVPQNLSASRPQDRQFILSSKKLLLSDSGFYLCAWSVRMTGGREKLFFGSGTQLSVL.